This T cell receptor beta chain was found in a study of cytomegalovirus exposure and HLA in healthy donors. General study results and limits: Using the classifier, cytomegalovirus status was reportedly diagnosed with high specificity and sensitivity. TCR beta V- and J-gene trimming was later associated with a missense DCLRE1C variant.

Researchers ran the PCR with 60 Vbeta and 13 Jbeta primers. Some clones are missing from TCRdb's copy, which holds only in-frame ones; the method was immunoSEQ multiplex PCR. Seen here are roughly 160,000 clones, 80% observed once, and the top ten hold roughly 4.7%. Of note for this clone: Antigen: not known.

The CDR3 runs to 14 residues. Germline V CDR1 and CDR2: MNHEY, SVGAGI. Trimming shortened V by 2 bases and J by 6 bases, and 13 bases separated the two germline ends. The V call is TRBV6-5, the J call TRBJ1-2; possibly TRBD1 for D (6 bases). The sequenced sample consisted of PBMCs. This TCR came from a man younger than 45 in good health and CMV-seronegative. The CDR3 DNA reads as TGTGCCAGCAGTTACAATATCCAGGGGAATGGCTACACCTTC. This codes for CASSYNIQGNGYTF.